A selection of T cell receptor beta chains follows, all from one sample in a study of early stage breast cancer tumors. The data were produced by immunoSEQ multiplex PCR, yet TCRdb's version contains in-frame clones alone and is incomplete. The sample holds more than 15,000 clones; around four fifths are singletons and the top ten take approximately 1.7%. The sample taken for sequencing was blood. The receptors were sampled from a person aged 65 to 85 with breast cancer. CDR3s include the opening cysteine and the closing phenylalanine or tryptophan. Fields, in order: J gene, CDR3 length, D gene, V gene, clone size, CDR3 DNA, CDR3 protein. The D gene is left open where the match is weak. The listing skips clone size in some rows; elsewhere it reads once, few, many or a size class.

J gene: TRBJ2-7; CDR3 length: 15; D gene: TRBD1; V gene: TRBV28; clone size: .; CDR3 DNA: TGTGCCAGCAGACCGTCGGGGACAGGGCCCTACGAGCAGTACTTC; CDR3 protein: CASRPSGTGPYEQYF
J gene: TRBJ1-2; CDR3 length: 14; D gene: TRBD1; V gene: TRBV28; clone size: .; CDR3 DNA: TGTGCCAGCAGTGTGCCGGGACAGCAATATGGCTACACCTTC; CDR3 protein: CASSVPGQQYGYTF
J gene: TRBJ2-2; CDR3 length: 14; D gene: .; V gene: TRBV10-3; clone size: .; CDR3 DNA: TGTGCCATCAGTGAGTCCAGGGACACCGGGGAGCTGTTTTTT; CDR3 protein: CAISESRDTGELFF
J gene: TRBJ2-7; CDR3 length: 12; D gene: TRBD1; V gene: TRBV19; clone size: .; CDR3 DNA: TGTGCCAGCTCAGGACAGGGGTACGAGCAGTACTTC; CDR3 protein: CASSGQGYEQYF
J gene: TRBJ2-1; CDR3 length: 15; D gene: TRBD1; V gene: TRBV4-2; clone size: .; CDR3 DNA: TGTGCCAGCAGCCACATCCGGACAGGGAGCGATGAGCAGTTCTTC; CDR3 protein: CASSHIRTGSDEQFF
J gene: TRBJ1-2; CDR3 length: 14; D gene: .; V gene: TRBV21-1; clone size: few; CDR3 DNA: TGTGCCAGCAGCCTCTCGGGACAGAACTATGGCTACACCTTC; CDR3 protein: CASSLSGQNYGYTF
J gene: TRBJ1-1; CDR3 length: 13; D gene: .; V gene: TRBV25-1; clone size: .; CDR3 DNA: TGTGCCAGCAGTGAATTCCCGGGGCGGGGAGCTTTCTTT; CDR3 protein: CASSEFPGRGAFF
J gene: TRBJ1-2; CDR3 length: 13; D gene: TRBD1; V gene: TRBV18; clone size: .; CDR3 DNA: TGTGCCAGCTCCTCGACAGGGGATGATGGCTACACCTTC; CDR3 protein: CASSSTGDDGYTF
J gene: TRBJ2-1; CDR3 length: 15; D gene: TRBD2; V gene: TRBV29-1; clone size: .; CDR3 DNA: TGCAGCGTTGAAGTAGCGGGGGATTCCTACAATGAGCAGTTCTTC; CDR3 protein: CSVEVAGDSYNEQFF
J gene: TRBJ2-3; CDR3 length: 13; D gene: .; V gene: TRBV6-4; clone size: .; CDR3 DNA: TGTGCCAGCAGTGACCAGCAGGGCGATACGCAGTATTTT; CDR3 protein: CASSDQQGDTQYF
J gene: TRBJ1-2; CDR3 length: 13; D gene: .; V gene: TRBV29-1; clone size: .; CDR3 DNA: TGCAGCGTTGAAGAAGGGGGGGCAGATACCTACACCTTC; CDR3 protein: CSVEEGGADTYTF
J gene: TRBJ2-7; CDR3 length: 13; D gene: .; V gene: TRBV5-1; clone size: .; CDR3 DNA: TGCGCCAGCAGCTTGGGAGGGCTGTACGAGCAGTACTTC; CDR3 protein: CASSLGGLYEQYF
J gene: TRBJ2-3; CDR3 length: 16; D gene: .; V gene: TRBV9; clone size: .; CDR3 DNA: TGTGCCAGCAGCGTAGGATCAGATGTTAGCACAGATACGCAGTATTTT; CDR3 protein: CASSVGSDVSTDTQYF
J gene: TRBJ2-3; CDR3 length: 15; D gene: TRBD2; V gene: TRBV2; clone size: .; CDR3 DNA: TGTGCCAGCAGGGGAGCGGGGTCTAGCACAGATACGCAGTATTTT; CDR3 protein: CASRGAGSSTDTQYF
J gene: TRBJ1-5; CDR3 length: 17; D gene: .; V gene: TRBV11-3; clone size: .; CDR3 DNA: TGTGCCAGCAGCTTAGAACCGAGACAGTATAGCAATCAGCCCCAGCATTTT; CDR3 protein: CASSLEPRQYSNQPQHF
J gene: TRBJ1-2; CDR3 length: 12; D gene: .; V gene: TRBV5-1; clone size: .; CDR3 DNA: TGCGCCAGCAGGGGAGAGAACTATGGCTACACCTTC; CDR3 protein: CASRGENYGYTF
J gene: TRBJ2-1; CDR3 length: 16; D gene: TRBD2; V gene: TRBV10-3; clone size: once; CDR3 DNA: TGTGCCATCAGTGAGACCCTAGCGGGGGGACTCAATGAGCAGTTCTTC; CDR3 protein: CAISETLAGGLNEQFF
J gene: TRBJ2-6; CDR3 length: 16; D gene: TRBD2; V gene: TRBV10-2; clone size: .; CDR3 DNA: TGCGCCAGCAGTGTTGAGGGAGGGACTGGGGCCAACGTCCTGACTTTC; CDR3 protein: CASSVEGGTGANVLTF
J gene: TRBJ1-1; CDR3 length: 15; D gene: .; V gene: TRBV5-1; clone size: .; CDR3 DNA: TGCGCCAGCAGCTGGGGAGGGGGGGGCTGGACTGAAGCTTTCTTT; CDR3 protein: CASSWGGGGWTEAFF
J gene: TRBJ2-3; CDR3 length: 14; D gene: TRBD2; V gene: TRBV5-4; clone size: .; CDR3 DNA: TGTGCCAGCAGACCGGGGGGAGGGACAGATACGCAGTATTTT; CDR3 protein: CASRPGGGTDTQYF
J gene: TRBJ1-5; CDR3 length: 14; D gene: TRBD1; V gene: TRBV6-5; clone size: .; CDR3 DNA: TGTGCCATTCCAGACAGGGCAGGCAATCAGCCCCAGCATTTT; CDR3 protein: CAIPDRAGNQPQHF
J gene: TRBJ2-3; CDR3 length: 18; D gene: TRBD2; V gene: TRBV19; clone size: .; CDR3 DNA: TGTGCCAGTAGTATTGGGCAGTATAGCGGGGGGCGAACAGATACGCAGTATTTT; CDR3 protein: CASSIGQYSGGRTDTQYF
J gene: TRBJ2-7; CDR3 length: 13; D gene: TRBD2; V gene: TRBV2; clone size: once; CDR3 DNA: TGTGCCAGACGTGGACTAGCTGACTACGAGCAGTACTTC; CDR3 protein: CARRGLADYEQYF
J gene: TRBJ1-2; CDR3 length: 15; D gene: .; V gene: TRBV5-4; clone size: .; CDR3 DNA: TGTGCCAGCAGCTATCCCGGGACGGGGGGTCTTGGCTACACCTTC; CDR3 protein: CASSYPGTGGLGYTF
J gene: TRBJ2-7; CDR3 length: 13; D gene: .; V gene: TRBV7-9; clone size: few; CDR3 DNA: TGTGCCAGCAGAATGACAGGTTCCTACGAGCAGTACTTC; CDR3 protein: CASRMTGSYEQYF
J gene: TRBJ1-2; CDR3 length: 14; D gene: .; V gene: TRBV5-4; clone size: .; CDR3 DNA: TGTGCCAGCAGCAGCCCCGGGGAGGCGAGGGGCTACACCTTC; CDR3 protein: CASSSPGEARGYTF
J gene: TRBJ2-6; CDR3 length: 15; D gene: .; V gene: TRBV2; clone size: .; CDR3 DNA: TGTGCCAGCGGGGGCAGCCTCTCTGGGGCCAACGTCCTGACTTTC; CDR3 protein: CASGGSLSGANVLTF
J gene: TRBJ2-5; CDR3 length: 16; D gene: .; V gene: TRBV15; clone size: once; CDR3 DNA: TGTGCCACCAGCCCAAACACCGGGAGCACCGAAGAGACCCAGTACTTC; CDR3 protein: CATSPNTGSTEETQYF
J gene: TRBJ1-4; CDR3 length: 15; D gene: TRBD1; V gene: TRBV19; clone size: .; CDR3 DNA: TGTGCCAGTAGTACGACCGGGACAGGGGTTGAAAAACTGTTTTTT; CDR3 protein: CASSTTGTGVEKLFF
J gene: TRBJ1-5; CDR3 length: 14; D gene: .; V gene: TRBV6-1; clone size: .; CDR3 DNA: TGTGCCGCGCGAGGACCGGGAAGGGATCAGCCCCAGCATTTT; CDR3 protein: CAARGPGRDQPQHF
J gene: TRBJ2-7; CDR3 length: 14; D gene: .; V gene: TRBV30; clone size: .; CDR3 DNA: TGTGCCTGGAGTGAGGACAGCTTCTCCTACGAGCAGTACTTC; CDR3 protein: CAWSEDSFSYEQYF
J gene: TRBJ2-7; CDR3 length: 14; D gene: TRBD2; V gene: TRBV6-1; clone size: .; CDR3 DNA: TGTGCCAGCAGGAGACTAGCGGCGACCTACGAGCAGTACTTC; CDR3 protein: CASRRLAATYEQYF
J gene: TRBJ2-4; CDR3 length: 19; D gene: TRBD1; V gene: TRBV4-2; clone size: .; CDR3 DNA: TGTGCCAGCAGCGCCGTGCGAGGGGAACGGGACAGGGAAAGAAACATTCAGTACTTC; CDR3 protein: CASSAVRGERDRERNIQYF
J gene: TRBJ2-3; CDR3 length: 13; D gene: .; V gene: TRBV19; clone size: .; CDR3 DNA: TGTGCCAGTAGTATCGTCGGGGCAGATACGCAGTATTTT; CDR3 protein: CASSIVGADTQYF
J gene: TRBJ2-7; CDR3 length: 13; D gene: .; V gene: TRBV7-9; clone size: few; CDR3 DNA: TGTGCCAGCAGTAGCGCAGGGGACTACGAGCAGTACTTC; CDR3 protein: CASSSAGDYEQYF
J gene: TRBJ1-2; CDR3 length: 13; D gene: .; V gene: TRBV28; clone size: .; CDR3 DNA: TGTGCCAGCAGTAACCCAGGGAACTATGGCTACACCTTC; CDR3 protein: CASSNPGNYGYTF
J gene: TRBJ2-7; CDR3 length: 16; D gene: TRBD1; V gene: TRBV4-2; clone size: .; CDR3 DNA: TGTGCCAGCAGCCAAGGACAGGGGACCAACTCCTACGAGCAGTACTTC; CDR3 protein: CASSQGQGTNSYEQYF
J gene: TRBJ1-1; CDR3 length: 15; D gene: .; V gene: TRBV5-1; clone size: .; CDR3 DNA: TGCGCCAGCAGCCGGGGGGAGGGATGGGACACTGAAGCTTTCTTT; CDR3 protein: CASSRGEGWDTEAFF
J gene: TRBJ1-4; CDR3 length: 15; D gene: TRBD1; V gene: TRBV19; clone size: .; CDR3 DNA: TGTGCCACCCTACCAGGTGGGACAGGCTTAGAGAAACTGTTTTTT; CDR3 protein: CATLPGGTGLEKLFF
J gene: TRBJ2-3; CDR3 length: 15; D gene: TRBD2; V gene: TRBV5-4; clone size: .; CDR3 DNA: TGTGCCAGCAGCTTAGTGGTCGGGGGGACAGATACGCAGTATTTT; CDR3 protein: CASSLVVGGTDTQYF
J gene: TRBJ2-2; CDR3 length: 14; D gene: TRBD1; V gene: TRBV5-6; clone size: .; CDR3 DNA: TGTGCCAGCAGCATTGGACAGGGGGCGGGGGAGCTGTTTTTT; CDR3 protein: CASSIGQGAGELFF
J gene: TRBJ1-4; CDR3 length: 12; D gene: .; V gene: TRBV30; clone size: .; CDR3 DNA: TGTGCCTGGAGTGGGGGGGGAGAAAAACTGTTTTTT; CDR3 protein: CAWSGGGEKLFF
J gene: TRBJ2-7; CDR3 length: 14; D gene: TRBD1; V gene: TRBV5-6; clone size: .; CDR3 DNA: TGTGCCAGCAGCAAAATAGGACAGGGCTACGAGCAGTACTTC; CDR3 protein: CASSKIGQGYEQYF
J gene: TRBJ1-1; CDR3 length: 14; D gene: .; V gene: TRBV7-9; clone size: .; CDR3 DNA: TGTGCCAGCAGCTTAAGTCGGTTGAACACTGAAGCTTTCTTT; CDR3 protein: CASSLSRLNTEAFF
J gene: TRBJ2-7; CDR3 length: 15; D gene: .; V gene: TRBV18; clone size: .; CDR3 DNA: TGTGCCAGCTCACCCCTTCCGGGAGCTACTTACGAGCAGTACTTC; CDR3 protein: CASSPLPGATYEQYF
J gene: TRBJ2-5; CDR3 length: 13; D gene: .; V gene: TRBV7-9; clone size: .; CDR3 DNA: TGTGCCAGCAGCTCGGGGGGCCGGGAGACCCAGTACTTC; CDR3 protein: CASSSGGRETQYF
J gene: TRBJ1-5; CDR3 length: 16; D gene: .; V gene: TRBV5-4; clone size: .; CDR3 DNA: TGTGCCAGCAGCTTTGGAGGCCCCGGGAGCAATCAGCCCCAGCATTTT; CDR3 protein: CASSFGGPGSNQPQHF